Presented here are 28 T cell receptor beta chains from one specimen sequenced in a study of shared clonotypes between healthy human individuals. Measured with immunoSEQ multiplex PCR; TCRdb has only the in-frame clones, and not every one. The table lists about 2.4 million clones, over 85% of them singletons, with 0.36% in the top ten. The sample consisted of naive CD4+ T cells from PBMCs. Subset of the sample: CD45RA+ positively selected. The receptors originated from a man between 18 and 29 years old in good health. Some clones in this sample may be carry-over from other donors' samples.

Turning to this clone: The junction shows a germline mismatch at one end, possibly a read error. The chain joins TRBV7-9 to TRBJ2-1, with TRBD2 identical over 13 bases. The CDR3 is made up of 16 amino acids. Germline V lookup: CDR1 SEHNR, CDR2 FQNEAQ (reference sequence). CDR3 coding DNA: TGTGCCAGCAGCCCCCGACTAGCGGGAGGCTACCATGAGCAGTTCTTC. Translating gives CASSPRLAGGYHEQFF.

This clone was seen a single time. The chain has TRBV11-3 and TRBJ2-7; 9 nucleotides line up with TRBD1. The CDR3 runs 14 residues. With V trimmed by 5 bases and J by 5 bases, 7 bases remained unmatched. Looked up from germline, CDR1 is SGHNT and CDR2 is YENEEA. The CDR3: CASSASWDRDEQYF. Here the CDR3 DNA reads TGTGCCAGCAGCGCCTCATGGGACAGGGACGAGCAGTACTTC.

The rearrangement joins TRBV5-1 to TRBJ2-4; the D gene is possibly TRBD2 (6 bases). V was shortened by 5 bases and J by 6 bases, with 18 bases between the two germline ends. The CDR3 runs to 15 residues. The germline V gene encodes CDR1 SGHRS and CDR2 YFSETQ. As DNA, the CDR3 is TGCGCCAGCAGTCCGGTCAGCGGGCCAATAAACATTCAGTACTTC. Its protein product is CASSPVSGPINIQYF.

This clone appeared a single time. CDR3: CASSLGNFIYGYTF. In DNA form, the CDR3 reads TGTGCCAGCAGCTTAGGGAACTTTATCTATGGCTACACCTTC. The chain couples TRBV7-8 to TRBJ1-2; D unclear. The CDR3 is made up of 14 amino acids. The V end was cut by 1 base, the J end by 4 bases, with 10 bases between. CDR1 and CDR2 (germline): SGHVS, FQNEAQ.

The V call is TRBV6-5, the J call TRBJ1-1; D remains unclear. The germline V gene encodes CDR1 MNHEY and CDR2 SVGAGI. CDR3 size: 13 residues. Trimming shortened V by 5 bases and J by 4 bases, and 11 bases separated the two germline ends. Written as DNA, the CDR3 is TGTGCCAGCAGTCCCGTGGGTTTCACTGAAGCTTTCTTT. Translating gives CASSPVGFTEAFF.

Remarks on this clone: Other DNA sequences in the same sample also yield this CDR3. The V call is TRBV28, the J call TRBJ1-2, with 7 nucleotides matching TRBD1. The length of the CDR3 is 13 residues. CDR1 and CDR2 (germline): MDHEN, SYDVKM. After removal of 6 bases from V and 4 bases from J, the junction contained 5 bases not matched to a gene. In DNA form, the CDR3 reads TGTGCCAGCAGCCTCCCAGGGGGCTATGGCTACACCTTC. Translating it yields CASSLPGGYGYTF.

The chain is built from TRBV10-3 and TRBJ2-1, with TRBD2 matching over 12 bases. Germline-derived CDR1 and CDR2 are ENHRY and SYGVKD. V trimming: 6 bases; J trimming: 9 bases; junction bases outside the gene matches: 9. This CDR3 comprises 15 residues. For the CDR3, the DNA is TGTGCCATCAGCACGACTAGCGGGAGCAAGGGTGAGCAGTTCTTC. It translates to CAISTTSGSKGEQFF.

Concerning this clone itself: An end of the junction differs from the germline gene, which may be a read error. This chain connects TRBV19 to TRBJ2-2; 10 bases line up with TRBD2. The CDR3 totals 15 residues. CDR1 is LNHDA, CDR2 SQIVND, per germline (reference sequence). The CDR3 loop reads CASSIAGGSTGELFF. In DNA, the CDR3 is TGTGCCAGTAGCATAGCGGGAGGCAGCACCGGGGAGCTGTTTTTT.

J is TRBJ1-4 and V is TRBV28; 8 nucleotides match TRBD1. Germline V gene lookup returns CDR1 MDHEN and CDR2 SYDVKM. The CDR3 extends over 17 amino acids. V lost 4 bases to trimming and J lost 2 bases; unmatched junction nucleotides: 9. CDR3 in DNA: TGTGCCAGCAGTTCCTTTTCCAGGGGGCAGACTAATGAAAAACTGTTTTTT. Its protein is CASSSFSRGQTNEKLFF.

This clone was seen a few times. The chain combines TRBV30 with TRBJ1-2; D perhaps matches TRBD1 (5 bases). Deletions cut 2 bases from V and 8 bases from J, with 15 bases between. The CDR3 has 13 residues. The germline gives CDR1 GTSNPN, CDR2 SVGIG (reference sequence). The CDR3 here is CAWSSQGTYGYTF. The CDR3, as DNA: TGTGCCTGGAGTTCGCAGGGAACCTACGGCTACACCTTC.

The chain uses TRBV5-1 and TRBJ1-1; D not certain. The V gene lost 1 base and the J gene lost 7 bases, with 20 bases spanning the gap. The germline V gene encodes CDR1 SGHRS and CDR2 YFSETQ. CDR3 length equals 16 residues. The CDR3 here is CASSLLPGGPSSEAFF. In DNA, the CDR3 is TGCGCCAGCAGCTTGCTGCCTGGAGGTCCCTCAAGTGAAGCTTTCTTT. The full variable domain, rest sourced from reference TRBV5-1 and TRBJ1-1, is KAGVTQTPRYLIKTRGQQVTLSCSPISGHRSVSWYQQTPGQGLQFLFEYFSETQRNKGNFPGRFSGRQFSNSRSEMNVSTLELGDSALYLCASSLLPGGPSSEAFFGQGTRLTVV.

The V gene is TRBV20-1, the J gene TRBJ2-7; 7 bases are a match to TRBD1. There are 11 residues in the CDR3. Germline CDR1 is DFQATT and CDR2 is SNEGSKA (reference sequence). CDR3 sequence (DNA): TGCGCCGGGACAGTCTCCTACGAGCAGTACTTC. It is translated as CAGTVSYEQYF.

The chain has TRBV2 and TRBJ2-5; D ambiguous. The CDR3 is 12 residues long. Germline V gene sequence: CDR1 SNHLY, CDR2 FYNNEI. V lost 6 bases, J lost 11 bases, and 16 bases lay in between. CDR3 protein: CASRERSSHQYF. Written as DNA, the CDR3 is TGTGCCAGCAGGGAAAGATCATCCCATCAGTACTTC.

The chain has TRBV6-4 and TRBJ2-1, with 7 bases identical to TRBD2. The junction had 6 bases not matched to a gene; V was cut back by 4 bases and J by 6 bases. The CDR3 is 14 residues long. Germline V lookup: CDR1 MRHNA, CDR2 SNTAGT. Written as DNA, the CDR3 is TGTGCCAGCAGTGTAGAAGCGGGAATCAATGAGCAGTTCTTC. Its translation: CASSVEAGINEQFF.

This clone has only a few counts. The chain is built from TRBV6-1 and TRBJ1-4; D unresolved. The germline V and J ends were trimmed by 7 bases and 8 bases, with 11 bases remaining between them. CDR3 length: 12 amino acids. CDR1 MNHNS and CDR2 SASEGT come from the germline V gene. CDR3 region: CASTAFREKLFF. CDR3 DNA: TGTGCCAGCACGGCGTTTAGGGAAAAACTGTTTTTT.

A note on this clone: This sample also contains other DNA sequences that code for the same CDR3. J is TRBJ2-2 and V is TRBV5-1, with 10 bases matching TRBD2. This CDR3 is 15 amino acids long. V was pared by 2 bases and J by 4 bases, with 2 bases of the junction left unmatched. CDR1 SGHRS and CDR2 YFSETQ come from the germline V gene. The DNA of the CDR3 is TGCGCCAGCAGCTTTCTAGCGGGAGCCACCGGGGAGCTGTTTTTT. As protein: CASSFLAGATGELFF. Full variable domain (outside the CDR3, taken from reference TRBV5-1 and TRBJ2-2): KAGVTQTPRYLIKTRGQQVTLSCSPISGHRSVSWYQQTPGQGLQFLFEYFSETQRNKGNFPGRFSGRQFSNSRSEMNVSTLELGDSALYLCASSFLAGATGELFFGEGSRLTVL.

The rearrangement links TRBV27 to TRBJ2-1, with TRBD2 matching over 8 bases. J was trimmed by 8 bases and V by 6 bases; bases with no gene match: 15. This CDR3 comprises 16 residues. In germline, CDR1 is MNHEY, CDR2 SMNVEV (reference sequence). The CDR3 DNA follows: TGTGCCAGCAGCCCTAACCGGCTAGCGCGGGGGGATGAGCAGTTCTTC. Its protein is CASSPNRLARGDEQFF.

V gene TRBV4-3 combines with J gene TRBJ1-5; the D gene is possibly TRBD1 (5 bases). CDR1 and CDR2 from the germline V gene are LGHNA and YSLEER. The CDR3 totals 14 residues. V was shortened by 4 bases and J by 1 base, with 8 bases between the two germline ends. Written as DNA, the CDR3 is TGCGCCAGCAGCCTCCAGGGAAGCAATCAGCCCCAGCATTTT. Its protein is CASSLQGSNQPQHF.

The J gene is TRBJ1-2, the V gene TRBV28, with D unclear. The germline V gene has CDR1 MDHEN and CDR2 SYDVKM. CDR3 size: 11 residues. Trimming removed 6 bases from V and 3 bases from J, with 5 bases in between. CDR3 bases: TGTGCCAGCAGGACCCACTATGGCTACACCTTC. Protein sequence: CASRTHYGYTF.

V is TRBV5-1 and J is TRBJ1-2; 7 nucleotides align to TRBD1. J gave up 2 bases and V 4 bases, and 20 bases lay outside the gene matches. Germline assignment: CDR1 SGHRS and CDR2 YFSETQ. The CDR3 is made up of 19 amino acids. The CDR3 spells CASSPGVGGARLLNYGYTF. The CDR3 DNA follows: TGCGCCAGCAGCCCCGGAGTAGGGGGCGCAAGGCTTCTGAACTATGGCTACACCTTC.

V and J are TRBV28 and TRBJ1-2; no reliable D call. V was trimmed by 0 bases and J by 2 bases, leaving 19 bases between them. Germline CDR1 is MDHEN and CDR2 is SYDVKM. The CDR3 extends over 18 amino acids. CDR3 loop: CASSLWSGVGQRNYGYTF. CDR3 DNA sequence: TGTGCCAGCAGTTTATGGTCGGGCGTCGGTCAAAGAAACTATGGCTACACCTTC.

The CDR3 region has the DNA TGTGCCAGCAGCTCTACCAGGATAAGTCTCACAGATACGCAGTATTTT. This codes for CASSSTRISLTDTQYF. The J gene is TRBJ2-3, the V gene TRBV7-8, with no clear D. Germline CDR1 reads SGHVS; CDR2 reads FQNEAQ. Trimming took 4 bases from V and 2 from J, leaving 16 bases between them. This CDR3 comprises 16 residues.

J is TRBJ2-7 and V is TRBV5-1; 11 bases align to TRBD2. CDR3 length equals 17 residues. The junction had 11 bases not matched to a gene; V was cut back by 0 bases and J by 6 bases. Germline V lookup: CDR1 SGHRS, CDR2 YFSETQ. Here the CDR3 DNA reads TGCGCCAGCAGCTTGGGAGCATTAGCGGGAGGGCCAAGCGAGCAGTACTTC. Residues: CASSLGALAGGPSEQYF. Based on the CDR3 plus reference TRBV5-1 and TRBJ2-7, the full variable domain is KAGVTQTPRYLIKTRGQQVTLSCSPISGHRSVSWYQQTPGQGLQFLFEYFSETQRNKGNFPGRFSGRQFSNSRSEMNVSTLELGDSALYLCASSLGALAGGPSEQYFGPGTRLTVT.

Written as DNA, the CDR3 is TGTGCCAGCAGTGAATCTCGGGCAGGGGGCTACGAGCAGTACTTC. Its translation is CASSESRAGGYEQYF. This sequence joins TRBV6-1 and TRBJ2-7; the match to TRBD1 covers 7 bases. The CDR3 loop spans 15 amino acids. Germline assignment: CDR1 MNHNS and CDR2 SASEGT. With 2 bases clipped from V and 3 bases from J, the junction kept 7 bases outside the gene matches.

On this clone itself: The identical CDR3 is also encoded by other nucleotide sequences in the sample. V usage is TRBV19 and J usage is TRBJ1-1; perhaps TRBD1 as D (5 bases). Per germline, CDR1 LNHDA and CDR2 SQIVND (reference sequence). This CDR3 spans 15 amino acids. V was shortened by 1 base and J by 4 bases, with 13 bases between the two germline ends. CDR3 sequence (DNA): TGTGCCAGTAGTATAGGTCGCCAGGGCGGCACTGAAGCTTTCTTT. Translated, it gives CASSIGRQGGTEAFF. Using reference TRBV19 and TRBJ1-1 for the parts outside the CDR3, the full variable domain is DGGITQSPKYLFRKEGQNVTLSCEQNLNHDAMYWYRQDPGQGLRLIYYSQIVNDFQKGDIAEGYSVSREKKESFPLTVTSAQKNPTAFYLCASSIGRQGGTEAFFGQGTRLTVV.

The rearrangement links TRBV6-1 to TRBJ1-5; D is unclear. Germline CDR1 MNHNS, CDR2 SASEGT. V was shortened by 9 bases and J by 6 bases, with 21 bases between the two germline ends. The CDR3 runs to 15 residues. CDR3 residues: CASRAEVSSGQPQHF. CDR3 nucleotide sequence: TGTGCCAGTCGAGCGGAAGTCAGCAGTGGTCAGCCCCAGCATTTT.

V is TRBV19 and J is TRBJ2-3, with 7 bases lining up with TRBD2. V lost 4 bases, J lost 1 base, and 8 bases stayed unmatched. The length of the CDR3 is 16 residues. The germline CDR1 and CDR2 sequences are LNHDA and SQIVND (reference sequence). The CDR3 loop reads CASSTRLAGGTDTQYF. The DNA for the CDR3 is TGTGCCAGTAGTACCCGGCTTGCGGGAGGCACAGATACGCAGTATTTT.

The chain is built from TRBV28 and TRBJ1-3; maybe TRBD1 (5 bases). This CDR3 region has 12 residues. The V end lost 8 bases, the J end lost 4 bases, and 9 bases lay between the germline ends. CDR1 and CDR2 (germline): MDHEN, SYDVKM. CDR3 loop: CASQTAGNTIYF. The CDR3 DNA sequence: TGTGCCAGCCAGACAGCCGGAAACACCATATATTTT.